This T cell receptor (beta chain) was captured in a study of T-cell memory formation after mild COVID-19 (dated by TCRdb to the early 2020s). Regarding the study in general: TCR sequence clusters from the two donors were largely donor specific. In two donors, T-cell clones that expanded and contracted after mild COVID-19 were tracked by sequencing TCRalpha and TCRbeta repertoires over time. Two young, previously healthy adult volunteers made up the cohort, one male and one female.

Notes on this clonotype: The antigen this receptor binds is unknown. It has no much larger one-base neighbor in the sample; base qualities were not kept.

Sequencing was performed on an Illumina NovaSeq 6000. TCRalpha and TCRbeta cDNA libraries were constructed by 5'RACE with constant-segment primers, with sample barcodes and unique molecular identifiers being introduced. RNA was extracted from every sample with Trizol reagent. Libraries were amplified in two PCR steps, with a second sample barcode and Illumina TruSeq adapters added in the second step. The libraries were sequenced on an Illumina NovaSeq using 2 x 150 bp paired-end reads. The published analysis was carried out like this. The reads were demultiplexed and collapsed into UMI-guided consensus sequences using migec v1.2.7. Using mixcr v2.1.11, the UMI consensuses were aligned to TRA and TRB V and J templates and assembled into clonotypes. Expanded or contracted clonotypes were those called significant by both edgeR and NoisET, with noise models trained on biological replicates. For edgeR calls, the cutoffs were a false discovery rate-adjusted p below 0.01 and a log2 fold-change threshold of 1. As an exploratory analysis of dynamics, PCA with hierarchical clustering was applied to max-normalized trajectories of the 1000 most abundant clonotypes. Separately sequenced CD4+ and CD8+ repertoires were used to assign a CD4 or CD8 phenotype to each responding clone. TCRdb reanalyzed the raw reads on its own, using fastp at Q25 for trimming and MiXCR for clone calling, and kept in-frame beta chains. Identical CDR3 protein sequences are pooled into one entry, listed with their most common genes and DNA. TCRdb's processing, not the study's, gives the V and J calls here. This sample has 250,000 to 300,000 distinct CDR3 sequences in its table, and approximately 15% of those were observed once. The ten largest make up roughly 22% of the sample.

What the study reported, not specific to this receptor: From day 15 to 85, contracting clones showed balanced CD4/CD8 phenotypes, whereas a second wave of clones that expanded from day 15 to 37 leaned towards CD4+. Some responding clones were detected in pre-infection memory, which suggested that pre-existing cross-reactive memory T cells had joined the SARS-CoV-2 response. The study covered only a couple of mild cases, and larger cohorts including severe cases with pre-infection samples were considered necessary. The second-wave clones that peaked on day 37 were not confirmed to be SARS-CoV-2 specific. Contracting CD4+ clones were located mainly in the CM and EM memory subsets, whereas CD8+ clones were found to be enriched in EMRA.

Ficoll-Paque density gradient centrifugation was used to isolate PBMCs. The V end gives up 1 base and the J end 5 bases, leaving 7 bases in the junction not matched to a gene. Spanning cysteine to phenylalanine, the CDR3 consists of 15 amino acids. Only the CDR3 DNA stays, 45 bases, in frame from base 1. From a lookup of the germline V gene (reference sequence), CDR1 and CDR2 are SEHNR and FQNEAQ. Sequenced material: PBMCs or a T cell subset sorted from them (not recorded which). Recombination connected TRBV7-9 to TRBJ1-1, with 7 bases matching TRBD1. The sequence was collected from a man aged 18-30 years who had mild COVID-19 (a few samples of this study predate the infection). The sample titles of this study are shuffled in the database, so cell type and time point are left out; the donor was told from shared clones. Here is the DNA: TGTGCCAGCAGCTTAGATCCCAGGGGGAGAACTGAAGCTTTCTTT. Its protein reads: CASSLDPRGRTEAFF.